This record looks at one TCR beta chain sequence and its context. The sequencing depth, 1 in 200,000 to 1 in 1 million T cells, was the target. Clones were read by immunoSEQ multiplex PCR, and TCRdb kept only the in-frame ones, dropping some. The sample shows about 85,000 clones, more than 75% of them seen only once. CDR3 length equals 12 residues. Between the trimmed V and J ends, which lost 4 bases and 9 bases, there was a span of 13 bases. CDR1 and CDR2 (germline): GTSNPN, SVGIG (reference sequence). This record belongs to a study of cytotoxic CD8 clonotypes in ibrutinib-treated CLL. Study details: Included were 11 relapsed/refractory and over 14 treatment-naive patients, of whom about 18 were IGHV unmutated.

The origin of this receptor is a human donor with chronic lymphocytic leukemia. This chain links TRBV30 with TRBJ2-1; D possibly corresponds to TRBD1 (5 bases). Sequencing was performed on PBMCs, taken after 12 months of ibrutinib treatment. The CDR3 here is CAWTLGAGEQFF. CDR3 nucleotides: TGTGCCTGGACATTAGGGGCAGGTGAGCAGTTCTTC.